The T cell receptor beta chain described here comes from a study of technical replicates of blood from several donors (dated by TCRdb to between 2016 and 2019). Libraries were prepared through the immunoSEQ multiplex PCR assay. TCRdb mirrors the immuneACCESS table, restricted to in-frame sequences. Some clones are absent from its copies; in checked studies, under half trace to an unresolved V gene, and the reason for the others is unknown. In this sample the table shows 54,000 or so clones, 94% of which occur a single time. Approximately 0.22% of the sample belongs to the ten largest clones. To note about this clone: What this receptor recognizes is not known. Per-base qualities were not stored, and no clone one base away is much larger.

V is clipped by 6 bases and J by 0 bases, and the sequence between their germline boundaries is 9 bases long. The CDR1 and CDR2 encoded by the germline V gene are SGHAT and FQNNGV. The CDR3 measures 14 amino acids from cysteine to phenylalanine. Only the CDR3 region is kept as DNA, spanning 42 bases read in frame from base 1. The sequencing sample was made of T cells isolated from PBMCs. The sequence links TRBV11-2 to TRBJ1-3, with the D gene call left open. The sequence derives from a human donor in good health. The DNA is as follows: TGTGCCAGCAGGAGAGTTCGCTCTGGAAACACCATATATTTT. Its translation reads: CASRRVRSGNTIYF.